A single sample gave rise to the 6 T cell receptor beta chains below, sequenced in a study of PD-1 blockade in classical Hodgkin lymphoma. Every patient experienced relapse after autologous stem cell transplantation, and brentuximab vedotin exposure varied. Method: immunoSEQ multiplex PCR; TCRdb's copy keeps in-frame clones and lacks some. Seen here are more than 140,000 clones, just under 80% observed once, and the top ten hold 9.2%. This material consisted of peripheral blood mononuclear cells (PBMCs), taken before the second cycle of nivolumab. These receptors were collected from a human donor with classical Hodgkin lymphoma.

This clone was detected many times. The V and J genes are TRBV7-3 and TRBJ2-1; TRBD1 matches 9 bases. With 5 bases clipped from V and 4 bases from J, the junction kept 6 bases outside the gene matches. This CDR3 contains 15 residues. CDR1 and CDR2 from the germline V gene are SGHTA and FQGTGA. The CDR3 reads CASSPGTGWYNEQFF. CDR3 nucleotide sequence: TGTGCCAGCAGCCCCGGGACAGGGTGGTACAATGAGCAGTTCTTC.

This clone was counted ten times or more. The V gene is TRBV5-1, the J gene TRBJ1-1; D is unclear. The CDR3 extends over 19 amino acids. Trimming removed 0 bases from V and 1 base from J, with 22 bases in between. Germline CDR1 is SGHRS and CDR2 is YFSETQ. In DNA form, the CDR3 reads TGCGCCAGCAGCTTGGGTGAGGATATCGGAACAGAAGGGAACACTGAAGCTTTCTTT. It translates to CASSLGEDIGTEGNTEAFF.

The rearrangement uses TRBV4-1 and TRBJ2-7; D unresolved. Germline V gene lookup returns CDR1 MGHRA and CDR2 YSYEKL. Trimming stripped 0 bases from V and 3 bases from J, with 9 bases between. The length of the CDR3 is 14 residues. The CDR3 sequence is CASSQEALGYEQYF. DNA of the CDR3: TGCGCCAGCAGCCAAGAAGCCCTAGGCTACGAGCAGTACTTC.

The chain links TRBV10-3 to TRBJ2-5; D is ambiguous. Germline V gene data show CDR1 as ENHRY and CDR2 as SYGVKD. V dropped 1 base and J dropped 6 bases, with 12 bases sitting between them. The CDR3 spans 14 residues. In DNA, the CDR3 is TGTGCCATCAGTGAGTTTCGTACTCAGAAGACCCAGTACTTC. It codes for CAISEFRTQKTQYF.

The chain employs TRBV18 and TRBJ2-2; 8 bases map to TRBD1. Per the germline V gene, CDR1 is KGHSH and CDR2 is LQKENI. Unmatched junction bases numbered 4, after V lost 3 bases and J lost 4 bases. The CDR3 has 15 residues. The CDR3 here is CASSPRGHVTGELFF. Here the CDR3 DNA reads TGTGCCAGCTCACCCAGGGGGCACGTCACCGGGGAGCTGTTTTTT.

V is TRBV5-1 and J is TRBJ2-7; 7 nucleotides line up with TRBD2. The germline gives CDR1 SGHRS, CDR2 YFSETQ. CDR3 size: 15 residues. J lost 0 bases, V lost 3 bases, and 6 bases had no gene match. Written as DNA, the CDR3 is TGCGCCAGCAGCTGGAGCGGGACTTCCTCCTACGAGCAGTACTTC. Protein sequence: CASSWSGTSSYEQYF.